Sequencing of this TCR beta chain was carried out in a study of cytomegalovirus exposure and HLA in healthy donors (dated by TCRdb to about 2017). With regard to the full study: According to an earlier analysis of a few hundred of the donors, 150 million to 200 million T cells yielded 117 million unique TCR beta sequences and 276 Gb of sequence data. An early release covering roughly 640 HLA-typed donors comprised roughly 300 gigabases of sequencing data and around 86 million unique TCR sequences. The genetic ancestry cluster associated with self-reported Caucasian donors included 70% to 85% of the roughly 400 genotyped donors. The study was designed to test whether signatures of past pathogen exposure could be identified by cataloging public T cell receptors. The T cell repertoires of 666 subjects were profiled by immunosequencing and related to cytomegalovirus serostatus. Besides the first cohort of hundreds of subjects, a separate validation cohort made up of roughly 120 different subjects was used. The study combined high-throughput TCR immunosequencing, statistical association of individual TCRs with disease status, and machine learning to predict cytomegalovirus infection status. In a later analysis, previously published TCR beta repertoires from 500 to 750 donors were re-analyzed and high-resolution HLA genotyping was added so that TCR occurrence patterns could be studied. In the later analysis, no new phenotypic data were used to find candidate immune exposures; instead, reliance was placed on TCR beta sequences and their occurrence across donors. To decide whether each TCR beta V gene segment behaved as functional or pseudogenic, an earlier analysis of fewer than 750 of the donors relied on high-throughput TCR beta sequencing. Donor age, sex, ethnicity and CMV serostatus were collected together with the repertoire data. A later genetic analysis used genome-wide SNP genotypes for about 65% of the 666 donors, treating that subset as a discovery cohort. All discovery cohort repertoires had been generated on a single sequencing platform. HLA typing included class I and class II loci at four-digit resolution. The number of typed donors differed by locus: roughly 629-630 for A, B, C, DRB1 and DQB1; 500 to 550 for DQA1; some 610 for DPA1; and roughly 450 for DPB1. Five DR-DQ haplotypes were treated as single units for association and clustering because of strong linkage in the cohort. Across some 400 genotyped donors of the cohort, an average of approximately 220,000 unique TCR beta nucleotide sequences per donor were sequenced, and roughly 20% of those sequences were non-productive. On the study overall, not on this receptor specifically: In the study, some 160 TCR beta chains were listed as associated with cytomegalovirus. The presence/absence analyses assumed that sequencing depth was roughly uniform across donors, and that assumption may not be true. Because counts were too low, roughly 17 rarely observed V segments, including chromosome 9 orphons, were left out of the earlier analysis of about 500 of the donors. The 87-base-pair reads could not distinguish some IMGT-functional V segments, including TRBV6-2 and TRBV6-3, so those segments were excluded. In a later analysis, most CMV-associated TCR beta chains were found to appear HLA-restricted, with HLA associations seemingly driven largely by CMV exposure. Across donors, most TCR sequences were observed very rarely, whereas some public TCRs were present in many individuals. In vitro tests confirmed that a few of the cytomegalovirus-associated TCR beta chains recognize cytomegalovirus antigens. The cohort was sequenced for TCR beta chains only, and without alpha or paired-chain data the features that could be detected were limited. A later analysis associated about 18,000 TCR beta sequences with specific HLA alleles at a false discovery rate of 0.05. A cluster of highly shared sequence variants was judged likely to represent a technical artifact of the sequencing pipeline. The authors suggested that the approach could potentially be extended to other disease states and immunological phenotypes. Cytomegalovirus status was reported to be diagnosed by the classifier with high specificity and sensitivity in both the original and validation cohorts. A later genetic analysis reported fewer N-insertions in productive TCRs among donors in an Asian-associated ancestry cluster than the roughly 620-donor mean. In a later analysis, HLA-associated TCR beta chains were found to be more clonally expanded and to have lower generation probabilities than equally common non-associated chains. In a later analysis, several top co-occurrence clusters were reported to appear linked to parvovirus B19, influenza, CMV and Epstein-Barr virus. Linkage disequilibrium might explain the correlated functional status among segregating V segments, but an unknown experimental factor could not be excluded. Because some donors lacked HLA typing at each locus, the association tests relied only on the typed subset. An association between a missense DCLRE1C variant and V-gene and J-gene trimming of TCR beta chains was found in a later genetic analysis and replicated in an independent cohort. A further reported finding was that TCR beta sequences accurately predicted the HLA-A and HLA-B alleles for most subjects in the first cohort. In an earlier analysis of more than 450 of the donors, most TCR beta V segments were observed in productive rearrangements about 90% or about 30% of the time, broadly matching IMGT annotations. CMV serostatus was the only immune exposure information available for the cohort. A later analysis found that TCR association rates varied across HLA loci, with DRB1 alleles showing the most associated TCRs and HLA-C alleles the fewest. When HLA alleles, especially DR and DQ, strongly co-occurred, attributing TCR associations to individual alleles was difficult.

Library creation used the immunoSEQ multiplex PCR assay. A mixture of 60 forward primers for TCR Vbeta segments and 13 reverse primers for TCR Jbeta segments was used in the multiplex PCR. The CDR3 region of rearranged TCR beta genes was amplified from genomic DNA with a multiplex PCR assay. Amplified TCR beta libraries were sequenced as 87-base-pair reads on the Illumina HiSeq System. The original pipeline was this. In a later analysis, 77 million or so unique TCR beta chains were counted across the 500 to 700 repertoires, and around 10 million of these chains were shared by at least two donors. To remove PCR and sequencing errors, raw reads were error-corrected and collapsed into unique sequences using a nearest-neighbor algorithm that merged closely related sequences. CDR3 sequences were aligned to IMGT reference sequences to assign V, D and J gene segments. For a sequence to be retained, a match of at least six nucleotides was required to both a V gene segment and a J gene segment. A rearrangement was called productive if the CDR3 had no stop codons and remained in frame with V and J, and every other rearrangement was called non-productive. CDR3 was defined by IMGT convention, running from the second conserved V-encoded cysteine to the conserved J-encoded phenylalanine. Sequences without an unambiguous match to a single V gene segment were excluded from the earlier analysis of about 600 of the donors. An earlier analysis of several hundred of the donors called V segments functional above 56.7% productive rearrangements and segregating when the between-donor standard deviation exceeded 5%. A statistical classification framework was developed to diagnose cytomegalovirus status using the catalog of TCR beta chain sequences. A later analysis assigned V and J genes by comparing TCR nucleotide sequences with IMGT/GENE-DB human TR gene sequences. Using the TCRdist pipeline, a later analysis assigned CDR3 sequences along with most-parsimonious VDJ recombination scenarios. In a later analysis, every TCR beta chain was defined by the combination of its CDR3 amino acid sequence and its V-gene family, and reads without a unique V-gene family were dropped. A later analysis removed 500 to 600 highly shared, low-generation-probability nucleotide sequences to deal with suspected cross-contamination and a sequencing artifact. In a later analysis, a clonal expansion index was calculated for each public chain from normalized within-repertoire ranks of inferred template counts. In a later analysis, generation probabilities were computed with a VDJ recombination model fitted to out-of-frame rearrangements, and the resulting probabilities were checked against IGoR. In a later analysis, hypergeometric tests were used to score TCR-TCR, TCR-HLA and TCR-CMV co-occurrence, with a repertoire-size bias correction applied to TCR pairs. False discovery rates were estimated in a later analysis by permuting HLA or CMV assignments 20 times. In a later analysis, co-occurring TCRs were grouped using DBSCAN, with TCRdist sequence similarity added in when clustering inside HLA-allele-positive subsets. For co-occurrence clustering, repertoires with fewer than 30,000 or more than 120,000 public chains were excluded, along with five repertoires with anomalous nucleotide sharing. TCRdb holds this immuneACCESS table with in-frame rearrangements only. Some clones are missing; in checked studies, unresolved V genes explain under half, and the rest has no known cause. V and J calls and clone size are given by that table; D and trimming were obtained from the DNA. The sample table shows fewer than 120,000 clones, and around 87% are seen once. The ten top clones hold around 2% of the sample.

As regards this clone: Its cognate antigen has yet to be identified. Per-base qualities were not stored, and no clone one base away is much larger.

In total, 630 or so healthy bone marrow donors made up the cohort. Cohort members were all nominally healthy when sampled, although unrecorded immune exposures were likely present. The donor was CMV seronegative and belonged to the group of under 400 seronegative cohort members. Every donor gave a peripheral blood sample, and the peripheral blood mononuclear cells from that sample were used for TCR beta sequencing. Genomic DNA extraction from the blood cell samples was performed with the Qiagen DNeasy Blood Extraction Kit. V is reduced by 4 bases and J by 8 bases, leaving a spacing of 8 bases between them. CDR1 MRHNA and CDR2 SNTAGT are derived from the germline V gene. The CDR3, from cysteine to phenylalanine, totals 11 residues. CDR3 DNA only is kept here, 33 bases in frame from base 1.

The sequenced sample was PBMCs. The V and J segments used are TRBV6-4 and TRBJ1-2, with the D gene call left open. This TCR came from a middle-aged man in good health and CMV-seronegative. The CDR3: CASSAPLGYTF. The DNA reads TGTGCCAGCAGTGCCCCGTTAGGCTACACCTTC.